These 31 T cell receptor beta chains came from one sample sequenced in a study of shared clonotypes between healthy human individuals. Here immunoSEQ multiplex PCR was the method, and the copy in TCRdb shows in-frame clones only, minus some. There are fewer than 700,000 clones in the sample; 85% to 95% occur only once, and about 0.11% lies in the top ten. Cells designated naive CD8 were CD45RO-negative and were positively selected for CCR7, with terminally differentiated effector memory CD45RA+ cells excluded. Sequenced sample: naive CD8+ T cells sorted from blood. These receptors were collected from a young woman in good health.

This chain uses TRBV9 with TRBJ2-7; 8 nucleotides agree with TRBD1. This CDR3 has 14 amino acids. V shed 4 bases, J shed 6 bases, and the junction held 9 bases outside the gene matches. Germline loops: CDR1 SGDLS, CDR2 YYNGEE. CDR3: CASSPRRGRAEQYF. The CDR3 DNA sequence: TGTGCCAGCAGCCCCCGCAGGGGGCGAGCCGAGCAGTACTTC.

The chain recombines TRBV28 with TRBJ2-7; 7 bases agree with TRBD1. Germline lookup yields CDR1 MDHEN and CDR2 SYDVKM. CDR3 length: 15 amino acids. J gave up 1 base and V 6 bases, and 9 bases lay outside the gene matches. This CDR3 reads CASSPGTAQSYEQYF. The CDR3 DNA sequence: TGTGCCAGCAGCCCCGGGACAGCACAGTCCTACGAGCAGTACTTC.

The table lists this clone with a count of one. The J gene is TRBJ1-4, the V gene TRBV28; possible D gene TRBD1, 6 bases. The germline V and J ends were trimmed by 7 bases and 7 bases, with 16 bases remaining between them. Germline assignment: CDR1 MDHEN and CDR2 SYDVKM. CDR3 length: 14 amino acids. CDR3 coding DNA: TGTGCCAGCACCGAGGGGGAGAGGGGTGAAAAACTGTTTTTT. Protein: CASTEGERGEKLFF.

Worth noting for this clone: The junction shows a germline mismatch at one end, possibly a read error. V and J are TRBV18 and TRBJ2-1, with D perhaps TRBD2 (6 bases). Germline CDR1 is KGHSH and CDR2 is LQKENI. CDR3 length: 16 residues. CDR3 in DNA: TGTGCCAGCTCAGCACCGGGACTGAGCTCCTACAATGAGCAGTTCTTC. Its translation is CASSAPGLSSYNEQFF.

J is TRBJ2-5 and V is TRBV27, with TRBD1 matching over 9 bases. V shed 3 bases, J shed 2 bases, and the junction held 4 bases outside the gene matches. The CDR3 sequence is 15 residues long. CDR1 and CDR2 from the germline V gene are MNHEY and SMNVEV (reference sequence). CDR3 residues: CASSFGTGIQETQYF. The CDR3 DNA follows: TGTGCCAGCAGTTTCGGGACAGGGATTCAAGAGACCCAGTACTTC.

The chain recombines TRBV28 with TRBJ2-7, with D possibly being TRBD2 (5 bases). The V end was cut by 2 bases, the J end by 3 bases, with 17 bases between. This CDR3 region has 16 residues. CDR1 MDHEN and CDR2 SYDVKM come from the germline V gene. The CDR3 bases are TGTGCCAGCAGTTTAGAGTCCTTTCGAGGGCACTACGAGCAGTACTTC. Its protein is CASSLESFRGHYEQYF.

The V gene is TRBV5-8, the J gene TRBJ1-2; D is perhaps TRBD1 (5 bases). Trimming shortened V by 3 bases and J by 3 bases, and 15 bases separated the two germline ends. The CDR3 totals 15 residues. CDR1 is SGHTS and CDR2 is YDEGEE in the germline V gene. The CDR3 is CASSSRGTSDYGYTF. Written as DNA, the CDR3 is TGTGCCAGCAGCTCCCGTGGGACGTCGGACTATGGCTACACCTTC.

The chain employs TRBV7-9 and TRBJ2-7, with 10 bases identical to TRBD2. The CDR3 loop spans 16 amino acids. The germline CDR1 and CDR2 sequences are SEHNR and FQNEAQ (reference sequence). V was clipped by 2 bases and J by 4 bases; unmatched bases: 8. This chain's CDR3 is CASSLSLAGEPYEQYF. The DNA for the CDR3 is TGTGCCAGCAGCTTATCTCTAGCGGGAGAACCATACGAGCAGTACTTC.

The gene calls are TRBV7-2 and TRBJ2-1; D not certain. The V end was cut by 1 base, the J end by 2 bases, with 15 bases between. Germline loops: CDR1 SGHTA, CDR2 FQGNSA. The CDR3 spans 17 residues. CDR3 nucleotides: TGTGCCAGCAGCTTAGAGTTGGTAGCAGCTACCTACAATGAGCAGTTCTTC. Translated: CASSLELVAATYNEQFF.

This clone was recorded a few times. This chain connects TRBV4-1 to TRBJ2-2, with TRBD1 matching 7 bases. CDR1 and CDR2 (germline): MGHRA, YSYEKL. This CDR3 is 14 amino acids long. Trimming removed 3 bases from V and 4 bases from J; junction bases left unmatched: 2. The CDR3, as DNA: TGCGCCAGCAGCCATGACAGGGTCACCGGGGAGCTGTTTTTT. Its protein is CASSHDRVTGELFF.

V gene TRBV28 combines with J gene TRBJ2-3; D not certain. The CDR3 sequence is 13 residues long. Germline CDR1 reads MDHEN; CDR2 reads SYDVKM. V shed 8 bases and J shed 0 bases, with 9 bases lying between them. CDR3 protein: CASGVVSTDTQYF. The CDR3 coding sequence is TGTGCCAGCGGGGTCGTCAGCACAGATACGCAGTATTTT.

V is TRBV27 and J is TRBJ2-2; 7 positions agree with TRBD1. From germline, CDR1 is MNHEY and CDR2 SMNVEV (reference sequence). This CDR3 contains 16 residues. V shed 5 bases and J 5 bases; nucleotides not matched to a gene: 11. CDR3 protein: CASSILSGTATGELFF. The CDR3 DNA reads as TGTGCCAGCAGTATACTTTCCGGGACAGCTACCGGGGAGCTGTTTTTT.

The chain employs TRBV11-2 and TRBJ2-7; no clear D. The CDR3 is 16 residues long. V lost 5 bases and J 0 bases, leaving 17 bases between the germline ends. CDR1 is SGHAT and CDR2 is FQNNGV in the germline V gene. CDR3 amino acids: CASSQDQAEASYEQYF. DNA for the CDR3: TGTGCCAGCAGCCAAGATCAGGCCGAGGCCTCCTACGAGCAGTACTTC.

CDR3 sequence: CASRPGRGRETQYF. DNA of the CDR3: TGTGCCAGCAGGCCCGGCCGGGGTCGAGAGACCCAGTACTTC. The chain links TRBV5-6 to TRBJ2-5, with D possibly being TRBD2 (5 bases). Germline CDR1 SGHDT, CDR2 YYEEEE. The length of the CDR3 is 14 residues. V lost 5 bases and J 4 bases, leaving 15 bases between the germline ends.

This rearrangement joins TRBV10-2 to TRBJ1-5; D unclear. The CDR3 totals 14 residues. Trimming cost V 1 base and J 7 bases, with 11 bases left between them. Per the germline V gene, CDR1 is WSHSY and CDR2 is SAAADI. The DNA of the CDR3 is TGCGCCAGCAGTGAGTTTCAGCTTGGGCAGCCCCAGCATTTT. Residues: CASSEFQLGQPQHF.

The chain recombines TRBV11-2 with TRBJ1-1; D not resolved. The CDR3 length is 12 residues. Per germline, CDR1 SGHAT and CDR2 FQNNGV. Trimming cost V 5 bases and J 13 bases, with 17 bases left between them. CDR3 sequence (DNA): TGTGCCAGCAGCCATAATATGGTCCCTGATTTCTTT. It codes for CASSHNMVPDFF.

The chain joins TRBV5-5 to TRBJ2-7; D unclear. This CDR3 has 17 residues. Per the germline V gene, CDR1 is SGHKS and CDR2 is YYEKEE (reference sequence). The V end lost 2 bases, the J end lost 2 bases, and 20 bases lay between the germline ends. The CDR3 protein is CASSLAAVGSAAYEQYF. CDR3 nucleotides: TGTGCCAGCAGCTTAGCTGCGGTGGGCTCGGCCGCCTACGAGCAGTACTTC.

This clone was seen just once. The chain is built from TRBV10-1 and TRBJ1-1, with a tentative D call TRBD1 (5 bases). Germline V lookup: CDR1 WNHNN, CDR2 SYGVQD (reference sequence). The V gene lost 9 bases and the J gene lost 3 bases, with 17 bases spanning the gap. The CDR3 is 14 amino acids. CDR3: CARNLGDEDTEAFF. Here the CDR3 DNA reads TGCGCCAGGAACCTAGGGGACGAGGACACTGAAGCTTTCTTT.

This clone was observed once. Other DNA sequences in this sample translate to the same CDR3. This chain joins TRBV7-9 and TRBJ2-1; the D is unclear. The germline CDR1 and CDR2 sequences are SEHNR and FQNEAQ (reference sequence). CDR3 length equals 14 residues. The V end was cut by 3 bases, the J end by 4 bases, with 10 bases between. CDR3: CASSFGGSYNEQFF. CDR3 sequence (DNA): TGTGCCAGCAGCTTCGGCGGCAGTTACAATGAGCAGTTCTTC.

The rearrangement uses TRBV7-8 and TRBJ1-2; D possibly corresponds to TRBD1 (6 bases). V shed 5 bases and J shed 4 bases, with 17 bases lying between them. Germline V gene lookup returns CDR1 SGHVS and CDR2 FQNEAQ. The CDR3 contains 15 residues. The DNA for the CDR3 is TGTGCCAGCAGCCCTCCGGGGGCCGGCCTCTATGGCTACACCTTC. Protein product: CASSPPGAGLYGYTF.

V is TRBV19 and J is TRBJ2-7; either TRBD1 or TRBD2 may supply D (7 bases each). The germline V gene encodes CDR1 LNHDA and CDR2 SQIVND (reference sequence). The CDR3 spans 16 residues. V gave up 6 bases and J gave up 0 bases, with 18 bases separating them. The CDR3 protein is CASSMERDRASYEQYF. In nucleotides, the CDR3 is TGTGCCAGTAGCATGGAGCGGGACAGAGCCTCCTACGAGCAGTACTTC.

The chain is built from TRBV7-9 and TRBJ2-6; D uncertain. CDR3 length: 16 amino acids. Looked up from germline, CDR1 is SEHNR and CDR2 is FQNEAQ (reference sequence). The V and J ends lost 4 bases and 0 bases respectively, with 10 bases between them. DNA for the CDR3: TGTGCCAGCAGCTCGCCCATGCTCTCTGGGGCCAACGTCCTGACTTTC. It translates to CASSSPMLSGANVLTF.

The V call is TRBV5-4, the J call TRBJ2-5; 8 nucleotides line up with TRBD1. V lost 1 base to trimming and J lost 2 bases; unmatched junction nucleotides: 1. In germline, CDR1 is SGHNT, CDR2 YYREEE (reference sequence). The length of the CDR3 is 14 residues. The CDR3 DNA reads TGTGCCAGCAGCTTGAGGACAGGGCAAGAGACCCAGTACTTC. Encoded protein: CASSLRTGQETQYF. Based on the CDR3 plus reference TRBV5-4 and TRBJ2-5, the full variable domain is ETGVTQSPTHLIKTRGQQVTLRCSSQSGHNTVSWYQQALGQGPQFIFQYYREEENGRGNFPPRFSGLQFPNYSSELNVNALELDDSALYLCASSLRTGQETQYFGPGTRLLVL.

The chain recombines TRBV2 with TRBJ2-1; D is ambiguous. The CDR3 is made up of 13 amino acids. V lost 4 bases and J lost 5, with 9 bases in between. CDR1 is SNHLY, CDR2 FYNNEI, per germline. The CDR3 here is CASSGTLHNEQFF. In nucleotides, the CDR3 is TGTGCCAGCAGTGGGACCCTCCACAATGAGCAGTTCTTC.

The chain recombines TRBV10-1 with TRBJ2-1, with 8 bases that match TRBD2. The CDR3 spans 17 residues. CDR1 and CDR2 (germline): WNHNN, SYGVQD (reference sequence). J was trimmed by 2 bases and V by 3 bases; bases with no gene match: 9. CDR3 sequence (DNA): TGCGCCAGCAGTGATAAAGGCGGGAGGTCCGCCTACAATGAGCAGTTCTTC. This gives the protein CASSDKGGRSAYNEQFF.

The rearrangement links TRBV2 to TRBJ2-7; D gene uncertain. V lost 1 base and J lost 5, with 9 bases in between. The V gene's germline CDR1 is SNHLY and CDR2 FYNNEI. The CDR3 spans 13 residues. In nucleotides, the CDR3 is TGTGCCAGCAGTGAAGTCGTCCGAAACGAGCAGTACTTC. As protein: CASSEVVRNEQYF.

The chain recombines TRBV27 with TRBJ1-1; TRBD1 agrees at 10 bases. CDR3 length: 16 residues. In germline, CDR1 is MNHEY, CDR2 SMNVEV (reference sequence). The J segment lost 1 base and the V segment lost 3 bases, leaving 5 bases of the junction unmatched. CDR3 DNA: TGTGCCAGCAGTTTCGGGACAGGGGAGCGGAACACTGAAGCTTTCTTT. Protein: CASSFGTGERNTEAFF.

The chain carries TRBV6-5 and TRBJ1-3; no clear D. The CDR3 has 14 amino acids. Trimming took off 4 bases at V and 0 bases at J, with 7 bases between the two ends. Germline V gene sequence: CDR1 MNHEY, CDR2 SVGAGI. The DNA for the CDR3 is TGTGCCAGCAGTTTGGGCGCCTCTGGAAACACCATATATTTT. Its protein is CASSLGASGNTIYF.

The chain uses TRBV28 and TRBJ2-5; D tentatively reads TRBD1 or TRBD2 (5 bases each). The end of the DNA fits TRBJ2-7 better, so the J call may be wrong. Germline CDR1 MDHEN, CDR2 SYDVKM. The CDR3 is 15 amino acids. In DNA form, the CDR3 reads TGTGCCAGCAGTTTAGGGGCGGGCAACTCCTACGAGCAGTACTTC. It specifies CASSLGAGNSYEQYF.

The chain employs TRBV28 and TRBJ2-7; D assignment may be TRBD1 or TRBD2 (5 bases each). In germline, CDR1 is MDHEN, CDR2 SYDVKM. This CDR3 contains 14 residues. V gave up 5 bases and J gave up 0 bases, with 11 bases separating them. The CDR3 loop is CASSLGPRSYEQYF. Written as DNA, the CDR3 is TGTGCCAGCAGTCTGGGACCTCGCTCCTACGAGCAGTACTTC.

The genes are TRBV28 and TRBJ2-7; TRBD2 aligns across 8 bases. The ends lost 4 bases at V and 1 base at J; junction bases unmatched: 3. Germline loops: CDR1 MDHEN, CDR2 SYDVKM. CDR3 length: 14 residues. CDR3 sequence: CASSYVAGSYEQYF. The CDR3 DNA sequence: TGTGCCAGCAGTTATGTAGCGGGATCCTACGAGCAGTACTTC.